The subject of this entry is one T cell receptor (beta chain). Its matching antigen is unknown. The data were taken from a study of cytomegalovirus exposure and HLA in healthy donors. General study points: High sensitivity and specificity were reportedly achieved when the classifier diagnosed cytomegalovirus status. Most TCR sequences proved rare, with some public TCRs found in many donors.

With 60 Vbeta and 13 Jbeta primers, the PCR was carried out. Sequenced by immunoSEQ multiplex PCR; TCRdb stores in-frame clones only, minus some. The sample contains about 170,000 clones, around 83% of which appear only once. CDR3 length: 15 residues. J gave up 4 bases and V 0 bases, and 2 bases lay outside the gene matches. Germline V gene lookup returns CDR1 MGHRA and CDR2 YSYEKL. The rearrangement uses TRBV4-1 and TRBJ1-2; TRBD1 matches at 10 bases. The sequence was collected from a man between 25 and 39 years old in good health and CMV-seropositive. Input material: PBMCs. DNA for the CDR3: TGCGCCAGCAGCCAAGACGACAGGGGGCTCTATGGCTACACCTTC. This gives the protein CASSQDDRGLYGYTF.